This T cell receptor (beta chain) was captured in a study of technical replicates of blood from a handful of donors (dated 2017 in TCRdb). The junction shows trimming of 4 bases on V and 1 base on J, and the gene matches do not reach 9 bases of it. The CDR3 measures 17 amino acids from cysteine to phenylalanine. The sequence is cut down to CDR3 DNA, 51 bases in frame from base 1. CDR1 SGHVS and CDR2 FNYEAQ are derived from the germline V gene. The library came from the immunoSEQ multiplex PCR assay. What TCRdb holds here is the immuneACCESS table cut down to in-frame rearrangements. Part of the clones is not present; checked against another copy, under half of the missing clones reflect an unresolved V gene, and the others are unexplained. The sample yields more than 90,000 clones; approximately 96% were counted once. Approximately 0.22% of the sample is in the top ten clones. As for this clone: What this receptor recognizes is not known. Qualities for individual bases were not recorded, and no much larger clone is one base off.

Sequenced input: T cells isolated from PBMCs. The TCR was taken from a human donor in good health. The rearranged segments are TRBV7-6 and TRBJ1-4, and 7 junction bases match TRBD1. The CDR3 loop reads CASSSTLQGRTNEKLFF. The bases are TGTGCCAGCAGCTCGACCCTACAGGGGCGAACTAATGAAAAACTGTTTTTT.